These 22 T cell receptor beta chains were sequenced from one sample in a study of cytomegalovirus exposure and HLA in healthy donors (dated by TCRdb to between 2016 and 2019). Library preparation used the immunoSEQ multiplex PCR assay. For the multiplex PCR, a mixture combining 60 forward primers for TCR Vbeta segments and 13 reverse primers for TCR Jbeta segments was used. Sourced from immuneACCESS, this table was stored by TCRdb with only in-frame sequences that have V and J called. A share of the clones is absent; for the studies checked, an unresolved V gene accounts for under half, and the remainder has no known explanation. The sample's table covers some 82,000 clones. The ten largest clones add up to about 1.1% of the sample. Sequencing was done on a sample of PBMCs. The receptor set was obtained from a woman aged 25 to 39 in good health and CMV-seronegative.

This chain joins TRBV7-9 and TRBJ2-5, with a possible D match to TRBD1 (6 bases). CDR1 and CDR2 from the germline V gene are SEHNR and FQNEAQ (reference sequence). This CDR3 comprises 14 residues. V lost 5 bases, J lost 5 bases, and 15 bases lay in between. The CDR3 protein is CASSPPLQGETQYF. The CDR3 DNA is TGTGCCAGCAGCCCTCCCCTTCAGGGGGAGACCCAGTACTTC.

The chain carries TRBV5-4 and TRBJ1-1; TRBD1 might be the D (5 bases). CDR3 length: 14 amino acids. CDR1 and CDR2 (germline): SGHNT, YYREEE (reference sequence). Trimming stripped 4 bases from V and 2 bases from J, with 12 bases between. This CDR3 reads CASSLPTGNTEAFF. The CDR3 region has the DNA TGTGCCAGCAGCCTCCCAACAGGTAACACTGAAGCTTTCTTT.

The chain couples TRBV28 to TRBJ1-3, with 7 bases matching TRBD1. Per the germline V gene, CDR1 is MDHEN and CDR2 is SYDVKM. V was clipped by 5 bases and J by 0 bases; unmatched bases: 16. This CDR3 has 19 amino acids. CDR3 DNA sequence: TGTGCCAGCAGTCAATTATTGGGGGACAGAAGGTCCTCTGGAAACACCATATATTTT. It codes for CASSQLLGDRRSSGNTIYF.

This chain uses TRBV4-2 with TRBJ2-7, with 10 bases lining up with TRBD1. CDR1 is LGHNA, CDR2 YNFKEQ, per germline. The CDR3 sequence is 16 residues long. Losses at the gene ends were 3 bases for V and 5 bases for J; bases not matched to a gene: 10. The CDR3 DNA reads as TGTGCCAGCAGCCATCCCGACACCGGGACAGGGGACGAGCAGTACTTC. This encodes CASSHPDTGTGDEQYF.

The CDR3 is CASSLAPDRRSGNTIYF. CDR3 sequence (DNA): TGTGCCAGCAGCTTAGCCCCGGACAGGCGGTCGGGAAACACCATATATTTT. V and J are TRBV11-2 and TRBJ1-3; 7 nucleotides agree with TRBD1. The V gene end was trimmed by 1 base and the J gene end by 4 bases; junction bases not matched to a gene: 10. The CDR3 is made up of 17 amino acids. Germline values: CDR1 SGHAT, CDR2 FQNNGV.

This chain uses TRBV5-6 with TRBJ1-2, with TRBD1 matching 9 bases. Looked up from germline, CDR1 is SGHDT and CDR2 is YYEEEE. The CDR3 loop spans 15 amino acids. The trim removed 0 bases at V and 4 bases at J, leaving 4 bases unmatched. The CDR3 sequence: CASSLGTGVTYGYTF. CDR3 DNA: TGTGCCAGCAGCTTGGGGACAGGGGTCACCTATGGCTACACCTTC.

The chain couples TRBV5-1 to TRBJ2-1, with TRBD2 matching 8 bases. This CDR3 is built from 15 residues. Germline assignment: CDR1 SGHRS and CDR2 YFSETQ. V was clipped by 0 bases and J by 8 bases; unmatched bases: 7. CDR3 in amino acids: CASSLGTSYIDEQFF. The CDR3 nucleotides read TGCGCCAGCAGCTTGGGGACTAGCTACATTGATGAGCAGTTCTTC.

The CDR3 protein is CASSWGVTEAFF. CDR3 bases: TGTGCCAGCAGTTGGGGAGTCACTGAAGCTTTCTTT. The genes are TRBV2 and TRBJ1-1; D unresolved. Germline V CDR1 and CDR2: SNHLY, FYNNEI. CDR3 length: 12 residues. The ends were cut back, 5 bases at V and 4 bases at J, with 8 bases in the middle.

The genes are TRBV7-8 and TRBJ1-1; 9 bases line up with TRBD1. Germline loops: CDR1 SGHVS, CDR2 FQNEAQ. Losses at the gene ends were 10 bases for V and 1 base for J; bases not matched to a gene: 13. The length of the CDR3 is 16 residues. The CDR3 loop reads CATTLTGGVGNTEAFF. Here the CDR3 DNA reads TGTGCCACGACCCTAACAGGGGGCGTTGGGAACACTGAAGCTTTCTTT.

The V gene is TRBV7-9, the J gene TRBJ2-5; 8 nucleotides match TRBD2. CDR1 is SEHNR and CDR2 is FQNEAQ in the germline V gene (reference sequence). The CDR3 contains 14 residues. V shed 5 bases, J shed 5 bases, and the junction held 7 bases outside the gene matches. Here the CDR3 DNA reads TGTGCCAGCAGCCGGGGGGGGTCCTGGGAGACCCAGTACTTC. Encoded protein: CASSRGGSWETQYF.

The rearrangement links TRBV18 to TRBJ1-2, with D hard to call. In germline, CDR1 is KGHSH, CDR2 LQKENI. This CDR3 has 14 residues. V dropped 5 bases and J dropped 0 bases, with 10 bases sitting between them. CDR3 sequence (DNA): TGTGCCAGCTCAAGGGAGAGGGCTAACTATGGCTACACCTTC. Translating gives CASSRERANYGYTF. Full variable domain (missing parts from reference TRBV18 and TRBJ1-2): NAGVMQNPRHLVRRRGQEARLRCSPMKGHSHVYWYRQLPEEGLKFMVYLQKENIIDESGMPKERFSAEFPKEGPSILRIQQVVRGDSAAYFCASSRERANYGYTFGSGTRLTVV.

The chain uses TRBV29-1 and TRBJ2-5; 7 bases are a match to TRBD2. The ends lost 4 bases at V and 5 bases at J; junction bases unmatched: 10. The CDR3 totals 14 residues. The germline V gene has CDR1 SQVTM and CDR2 ANQGSEA. CDR3 region: CSVVWGGPGETQYF. The DNA of the CDR3 is TGCAGCGTTGTTTGGGGGGGTCCTGGGGAGACCCAGTACTTC.

V is TRBV5-1 and J is TRBJ2-2; 7 positions agree with TRBD1. The CDR3 is 18 residues long. The J segment lost 2 bases and the V segment lost 4 bases, leaving 14 bases of the junction unmatched. Germline CDR1 SGHRS, CDR2 YFSETQ. CDR3 nucleotide sequence: TGCGCCAGCAGCACACTATCCCCGGGACAGCTAAACACCGGGGAGCTGTTTTTT. As protein: CASSTLSPGQLNTGELFF.

Comments on this clone: At one of its ends the junction is not consistent with the germline gene, which may arise from a read error. V usage is TRBV7-7 and J usage is TRBJ2-5, with 8 nucleotides matching TRBD2. The CDR3 totals 13 residues. Germline V gene sequence: CDR1 SSHAT, CDR2 FNYEAQ (reference sequence). The CDR3 DNA sequence: TGTGCTAGCAGCTTAGCACTAGCGGACTCACAGTACTTC. This translates into CASSLALADSQYF.

This chain uses TRBV6-1 with TRBJ1-1; 10 bases line up with TRBD1. This CDR3 spans 14 amino acids. V shed 6 bases, J shed 5 bases, and the junction held 6 bases outside the gene matches. CDR1 and CDR2 (germline): MNHNS, SASEGT. The CDR3 loop reads CASRAWTGGTEAFF. The CDR3 DNA sequence: TGTGCCAGCAGAGCCTGGACAGGGGGGACTGAAGCTTTCTTT.

Concerning this clone itself: Compared with germline, one end of the junction differs, possibly owing to a read error. V gene TRBV30 combines with J gene TRBJ2-5, with D perhaps TRBD2 (6 bases). The CDR3 length is 15 residues. CDR1 is GTSNPN, CDR2 SVGIG, per germline (reference sequence). The DNA for the CDR3 is TGTGCCGGGAGTGTACGGGGGTCCTCCCAAGAGACCCAGTACTTC. Protein product: CAGSVRGSSQETQYF.

The rearrangement links TRBV5-5 to TRBJ1-2, with a possible D match to TRBD1 (6 bases). Germline V CDR1 and CDR2: SGHKS, YYEKEE (reference sequence). Trimming stripped 5 bases from V and 4 bases from J, with 15 bases between. This CDR3 comprises 14 residues. The CDR3 region has the DNA TGTGCCAGCAGGCGTCCAGGGGAAGGCTATGGCTACACCTTC. Amino acids: CASRRPGEGYGYTF.

This sequence joins TRBV6-4 and TRBJ2-7, with D possibly matching TRBD2 (5 bases). Trimming pared 8 bases from V and 2 bases from J, leaving 19 bases between. The CDR3 runs to 15 residues. Germline lookup yields CDR1 MRHNA and CDR2 SNTAGT. The CDR3 sequence: CASASWRTLTYEQYF. CDR3 in DNA: TGTGCCAGCGCGTCGTGGAGGACTCTCACCTACGAGCAGTACTTC.

The rearrangement links TRBV30 to TRBJ2-3; 11 bases align to TRBD2. Germline assignment: CDR1 GTSNPN and CDR2 SVGIG (reference sequence). J lost 4 bases, V lost 3 bases, and 9 bases had no gene match. The CDR3 sequence is 16 residues long. CDR3 nucleotides: TGTGCCTGGAGGGAGTCTAGCGGGGGGTTCGCAGATACGCAGTATTTT. Protein: CAWRESSGGFADTQYF.

The V call is TRBV12-5, the J call TRBJ2-3, with 10 bases that match TRBD1. CDR1 LGHNT and CDR2 FRNRAP come from the germline V gene. The V segment lost 6 bases and the J segment 2 bases; nucleotides outside the gene matches: 5. This CDR3 spans 15 amino acids. The CDR3 loop is CASGTGQGHTDTQYF. CDR3 in DNA: TGTGCTAGTGGGACGGGACAGGGGCACACAGATACGCAGTATTTT.

This chain connects TRBV5-4 to TRBJ1-1, with D maybe TRBD1 (6 bases). The V gene lost 4 bases and the J gene lost 1 base, with 11 bases spanning the gap. Germline loops: CDR1 SGHNT, CDR2 YYREEE (reference sequence). The CDR3 totals 14 residues. As DNA, the CDR3 is TGTGCCAGCAGCCCCCGGGACAAGAACACTGAAGCTTTCTTT. The encoded protein is CASSPRDKNTEAFF.

CDR3 nucleotides: TGCGCCAGCAGCTTGGCCGGGACCGGGGAGCTGTTTTTT. Translated: CASSLAGTGELFF. The chain couples TRBV5-1 to TRBJ2-2; D unresolved. Between the trimmed V and J ends, which lost 0 bases and 5 bases, there was a span of 5 bases. CDR1 is SGHRS and CDR2 is YFSETQ in the germline V gene. The CDR3 is 13 residues long.